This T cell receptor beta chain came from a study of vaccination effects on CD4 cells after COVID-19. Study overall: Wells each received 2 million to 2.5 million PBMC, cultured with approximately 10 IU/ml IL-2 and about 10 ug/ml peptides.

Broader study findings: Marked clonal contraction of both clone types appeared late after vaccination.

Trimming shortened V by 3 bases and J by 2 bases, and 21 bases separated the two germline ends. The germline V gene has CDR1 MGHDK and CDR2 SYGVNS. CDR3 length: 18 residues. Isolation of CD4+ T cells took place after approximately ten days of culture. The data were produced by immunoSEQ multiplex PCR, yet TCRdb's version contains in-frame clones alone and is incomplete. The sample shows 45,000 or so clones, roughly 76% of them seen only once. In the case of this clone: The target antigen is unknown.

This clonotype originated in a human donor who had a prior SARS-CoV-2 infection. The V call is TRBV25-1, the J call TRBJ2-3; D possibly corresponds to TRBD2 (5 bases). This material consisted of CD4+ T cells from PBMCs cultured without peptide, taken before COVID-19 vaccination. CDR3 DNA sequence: TGTGCCAGCAGTGAGCGGGCCCTTCTGATGGGGTCCACAGATACGCAGTATTTT. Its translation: CASSERALLMGSTDTQYF.